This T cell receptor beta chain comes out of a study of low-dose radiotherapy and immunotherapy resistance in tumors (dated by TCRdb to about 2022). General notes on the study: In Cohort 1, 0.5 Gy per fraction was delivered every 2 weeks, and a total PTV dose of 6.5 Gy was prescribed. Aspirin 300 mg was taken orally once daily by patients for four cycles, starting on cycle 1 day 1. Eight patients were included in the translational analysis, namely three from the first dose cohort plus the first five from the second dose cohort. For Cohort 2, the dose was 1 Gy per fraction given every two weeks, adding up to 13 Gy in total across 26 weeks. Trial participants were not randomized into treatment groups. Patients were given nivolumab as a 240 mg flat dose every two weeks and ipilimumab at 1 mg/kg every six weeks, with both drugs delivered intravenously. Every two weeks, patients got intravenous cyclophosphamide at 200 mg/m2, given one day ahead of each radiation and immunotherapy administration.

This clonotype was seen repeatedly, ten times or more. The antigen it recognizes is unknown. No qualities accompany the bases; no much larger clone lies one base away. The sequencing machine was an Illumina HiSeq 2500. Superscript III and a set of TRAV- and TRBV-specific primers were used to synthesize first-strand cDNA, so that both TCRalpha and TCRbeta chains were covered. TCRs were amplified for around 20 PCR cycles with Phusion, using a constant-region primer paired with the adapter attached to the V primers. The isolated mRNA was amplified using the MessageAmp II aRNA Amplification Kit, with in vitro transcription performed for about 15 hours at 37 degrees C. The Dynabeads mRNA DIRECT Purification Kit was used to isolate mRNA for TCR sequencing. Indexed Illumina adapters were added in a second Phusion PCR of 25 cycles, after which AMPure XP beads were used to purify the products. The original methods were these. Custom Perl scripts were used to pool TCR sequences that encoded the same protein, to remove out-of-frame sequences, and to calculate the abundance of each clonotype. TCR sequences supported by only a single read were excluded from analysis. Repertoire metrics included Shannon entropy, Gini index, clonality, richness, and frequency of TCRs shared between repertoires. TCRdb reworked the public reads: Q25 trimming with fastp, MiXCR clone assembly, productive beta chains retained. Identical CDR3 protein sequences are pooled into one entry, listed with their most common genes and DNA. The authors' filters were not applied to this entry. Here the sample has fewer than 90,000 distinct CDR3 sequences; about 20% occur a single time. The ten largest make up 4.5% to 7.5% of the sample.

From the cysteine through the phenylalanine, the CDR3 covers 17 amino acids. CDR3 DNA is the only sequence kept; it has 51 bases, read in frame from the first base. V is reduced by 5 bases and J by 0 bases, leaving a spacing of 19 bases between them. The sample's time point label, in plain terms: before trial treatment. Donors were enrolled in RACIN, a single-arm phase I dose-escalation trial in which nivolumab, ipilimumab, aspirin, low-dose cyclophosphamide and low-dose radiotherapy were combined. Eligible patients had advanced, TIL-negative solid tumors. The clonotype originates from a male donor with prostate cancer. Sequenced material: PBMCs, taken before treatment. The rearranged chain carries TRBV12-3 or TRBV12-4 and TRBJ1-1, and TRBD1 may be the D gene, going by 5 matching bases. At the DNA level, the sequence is TGTGCCAGCAGTCCAGCCCGGGGGGGAGCTATGAACACTGAAGCTTTCTTT. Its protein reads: CASSPARGGAMNTEAFF.